One sample yielded the 22 T cell receptor beta chains listed below, sequenced in a study of blood T cell repertoires in COVID-19. Generated by immunoSEQ multiplex PCR, the TCRdb table keeps only in-frame clones and is missing some. The sample yields roughly 250,000 clones, 84% seen once. The sequenced material came from peripheral blood. These receptors came from a human donor in a cohort sampled during active COVID-19.

The genes are TRBV28 and TRBJ1-2; D is possibly TRBD1 (6 bases). CDR1 and CDR2 from the germline V gene are MDHEN and SYDVKM. Trimming removed 3 bases at V and 8 bases at J, with 22 bases between. This CDR3 comprises 16 residues. The CDR3 region is CASSFEQGLGCEGYTF. CDR3 DNA: TGTGCCAGCAGTTTTGAACAGGGTCTTGGTTGCGAAGGCTACACCTTC.

The chain links TRBV7-2 to TRBJ2-7; 8 bases are a match to TRBD2. CDR3 length: 16 residues. The V gene end was trimmed by 2 bases and the J gene end by 2 bases; junction bases not matched to a gene: 8. Germline V lookup: CDR1 SGHTA, CDR2 FQGNSA. CDR3 bases: TGTGCCAGCAGCTTATCCCGCGGGGGGCTTCCCTACGAGCAGTACTTC. Its protein product is CASSLSRGGLPYEQYF.

V usage is TRBV7-3 and J usage is TRBJ2-1, with 11 bases fitting TRBD2. The germline CDR1 and CDR2 sequences are SGHTA and FQGTGA. The trim removed 5 bases at V and 6 bases at J, leaving 6 bases unmatched. The CDR3 extends over 15 amino acids. The CDR3 DNA follows: TGTGCCAGCAGCCCCCGGACTAGCGGGTTCAATGAGCAGTTCTTC. Translated, it gives CASSPRTSGFNEQFF. The full variable domain, completed using reference TRBV7-3 and TRBJ2-1, is GAGVSQTPSNKVTEKGKYVELRCDPISGHTALYWYRQSLGQGPEFLIYFQGTGAADDSGLPNDRFFAVRPEGSVSTLKIQRTERGDSAVYLCASSPRTSGFNEQFFGPGTRLTVL.

The chain combines TRBV7-8 with TRBJ2-3; a possible D gene is TRBD2 (6 bases). With 1 base removed from V and 1 base from J, the gap between germline ends came to 9 bases. The CDR3 is 15 residues long. Per the germline V gene, CDR1 is SGHVS and CDR2 is FQNEAQ. The CDR3 sequence: CASSLGLARTDTQYF. CDR3 in DNA: TGTGCCAGCAGCTTAGGCCTAGCGCGCACAGATACGCAGTATTTT.

V usage is TRBV12-2 and J usage is TRBJ1-5. TRBV12-2 is a pseudogene. This CDR3 has 15 residues. Here the CDR3 DNA reads TGTGCAAGTCGCCCGGACTCCGAGAGCAATCAGCCCCAGCATTTT. Translation: CASRPDSESNQPQHF.

V usage is TRBV28 and J usage is TRBJ1-5; TRBD1 is a possible D gene (5 bases). The CDR3 covers 12 residues. Germline loops: CDR1 MDHEN, CDR2 SYDVKM. Trimming cost V 4 bases and J 6 bases, with 7 bases left between them. CDR3 loop: CASSSGGQPQHF. The CDR3 region has the DNA TGTGCCAGCAGTTCGGGGGGTCAGCCCCAGCATTTT.

This clone was recorded a few times. The chain has TRBV6-6 and TRBJ2-5, with 7 bases that match TRBD1. Germline-derived CDR1 and CDR2 are MNHNY and SVGAGI (reference sequence). The CDR3 extends over 14 amino acids. V was clipped by 3 bases and J by 3 bases; unmatched bases: 4. As DNA, the CDR3 is TGTGCCAGCAGTTATACAGGGGACGAAGAGACCCAGTACTTC. Protein sequence: CASSYTGDEETQYF.

The chain joins TRBV10-3 to TRBJ2-7, with TRBD1 matching 8 bases. Germline V gene data show CDR1 as ENHRY and CDR2 as SYGVKD. This CDR3 is built from 14 residues. V lost 6 bases, J lost 2 bases, and 6 bases stayed unmatched. CDR3 nucleotides: TGTGCCATCAGCCCGGGACAGGCTACCTACGAGCAGTACTTC. It translates to CAISPGQATYEQYF.

This clone appeared a few times. The genes are TRBV28 and TRBJ1-6; 7 bases match TRBD1. J was trimmed by 4 bases and V by 6 bases; bases with no gene match: 12. The CDR3 has 17 amino acids. Germline V CDR1 and CDR2: MDHEN, SYDVKM. In nucleotides, the CDR3 is TGTGCCAGCAGCCCACTTACCGGGACAGAATATAATTCACCCCTCCACTTT. This sequence encodes CASSPLTGTEYNSPLHF.

The chain is built from TRBV3-1 (or the pseudogene TRBV3-2) and TRBJ2-7; a weak D match, TRBD1 (6 bases). The germline V and J ends were trimmed by 5 bases and 6 bases, with 17 bases remaining between them. Germline CDR1 is LGHDT and CDR2 is YNNKEL (reference sequence). This CDR3 is 14 amino acids long. The CDR3 region has the DNA TGTGCCAGCAGCAATCAGGGGTTGATGGGCGAGCAGTACTTC. The encoded protein is CASSNQGLMGEQYF.

The V and J genes are TRBV19 and TRBJ1-4, with a weak D call TRBD1 (5 bases). V was clipped by 5 bases and J by 0 bases, with 13 bases between them. The germline gives CDR1 LNHDA, CDR2 SQIVND (reference sequence). CDR3 length: 16 amino acids. This chain's CDR3 is CASSSDRVATNEKLFF. As DNA, the CDR3 is TGTGCCAGTAGTTCCGACAGAGTTGCAACTAATGAAAAACTGTTTTTT.

This chain uses TRBV18 with TRBJ1-2; D perhaps matches TRBD1 (5 bases). Between the trimmed V and J ends, which lost 2 bases and 3 bases, there was a span of 10 bases. This CDR3 spans 14 amino acids. Germline values: CDR1 KGHSH, CDR2 LQKENI. CDR3 sequence: CASSPRGGDYGYTF. The CDR3, as DNA: TGTGCCAGCTCACCAAGGGGCGGAGACTATGGCTACACCTTC. The full variable domain, with the rest looked up from reference TRBV18 and TRBJ1-2, is NAGVMQNPRHLVRRRGQEARLRCSPMKGHSHVYWYRQLPEEGLKFMVYLQKENIIDESGMPKERFSAEFPKEGPSILRIQQVVRGDSAAYFCASSPRGGDYGYTFGSGTRLTVV.

The rearrangement links TRBV7-9 to TRBJ2-7; TRBD1 might be the D (5 bases). The length of the CDR3 is 15 residues. Trimming took off 1 base at V and 10 bases at J, with 20 bases between the two ends. Germline values: CDR1 SEHNR, CDR2 FQNEAQ (reference sequence). The DNA of the CDR3 is TGTGCCAGCAGCTTAGATCGGACAAAGGATACCGAACAGTACTTC. It encodes CASSLDRTKDTEQYF. Full variable domain (missing parts from reference TRBV7-9 and TRBJ2-7): DTGVSQNPRHKITKRGQNVTFRCDPISEHNRLYWYRQTLGQGPEFLTYFQNEAQLEKSRLLSDRFSAERPKGSFSTLEIQRTEQGDSAMYLCASSLDRTKDTEQYFGPGTRLTVT.

The chain joins TRBV5-6 to TRBJ2-5, with 9 bases aligning to TRBD2. Germline V gives CDR1 SGHDT, CDR2 YYEEEE. Losses at the gene ends were 1 base for V and 0 bases for J; bases not matched to a gene: 4. This CDR3 is 16 amino acids long. CDR3 in amino acids: CASSLLGTSNQETQYF. CDR3 nucleotide sequence: TGTGCCAGCAGCTTGCTCGGGACTAGCAACCAAGAGACCCAGTACTTC.

This clone was counted only a few times. This rearrangement joins TRBV5-8 to TRBJ1-2; 8 positions match TRBD1. The CDR3 runs to 13 residues. In germline, CDR1 is SGHTS, CDR2 YDEGEE. V dropped 4 bases and J dropped 4; count of bases not matched to a gene: 3. The CDR3 nucleotides read TGTGCCAGCAGCCCGGACAGGGTCTATGGCTACACCTTC. Its translation is CASSPDRVYGYTF.

The chain couples TRBV27 to TRBJ2-3; D not certain. The CDR3 consists of 14 residues. The V end lost 3 bases, the J end lost 1 base, and 8 bases lay between the germline ends. Germline loops: CDR1 MNHEY, CDR2 SMNVEV (reference sequence). CDR3 coding DNA: TGTGCCAGCAGTTTTACTCCCGGCACAGATACGCAGTATTTT. This sequence encodes CASSFTPGTDTQYF.

V and J are TRBV5-1 and TRBJ1-1; 9 bases are shared with TRBD1. This CDR3 has 17 amino acids. J was trimmed by 0 bases and V by 3 bases; bases with no gene match: 9. The germline V gene has CDR1 SGHRS and CDR2 YFSETQ. This CDR3 is CASSSGQGRGMNTEAFF. The CDR3 DNA follows: TGCGCCAGCAGCTCGGGACAGGGCAGAGGGATGAACACTGAAGCTTTCTTT.

The chain uses TRBV18 and TRBJ1-6; 9 positions match TRBD1. V trimming: 6 bases; J trimming: 7 bases; junction bases outside the gene matches: 7. The CDR3 is 15 residues long. Per the germline V gene, CDR1 is KGHSH and CDR2 is LQKENI. The CDR3, as DNA: TGTGCCAGCTCCCCGGGACAGGGAGGGAATTCACCCCTCCACTTT. Amino acid sequence: CASSPGQGGNSPLHF.

The chain links TRBV6-5 to TRBJ2-3, with D possibly matching TRBD1 (5 bases). Per the germline V gene, CDR1 is MNHEY and CDR2 is SVGAGI. The ends were cut back, 6 bases at V and 3 bases at J, with 13 bases in the middle. The CDR3 contains 14 residues. CDR3: CASRVTGRTDTQYF. CDR3 DNA sequence: TGTGCCAGCAGGGTAACAGGCAGAACAGATACGCAGTATTTT.

This clone was detected a few times. This chain links TRBV6-6 with TRBJ1-5, with D unclear. CDR1 is MNHNY and CDR2 is SVGAGI in the germline V gene (reference sequence). This CDR3 spans 12 amino acids. V shed 9 bases and J shed 0 bases, with 6 bases lying between them. In DNA, the CDR3 is TGTGCCAGTACAGATAGCAATCAGCCCCAGCATTTT. Translation: CASTDSNQPQHF.

The rearrangement links TRBV5-8 to TRBJ2-6; no definite D call. V lost 2 bases to trimming and J lost 2 bases, with 8 bases between them. This CDR3 comprises 15 residues. Germline V gene data show CDR1 as SGHTS and CDR2 as YDEGEE. The CDR3 sequence: CASSFLGTGANVLTF. CDR3 DNA: TGTGCCAGCAGCTTCCTGGGCACTGGGGCCAACGTCCTGACTTTC.

In this sample, this clone turned up a few times. This chain joins TRBV6-5 and TRBJ2-5, with D possibly matching TRBD1 (6 bases). There are 12 residues in the CDR3. Germline CDR1 and CDR2: MNHEY and SVGAGI. Trimming took 5 bases from V and 4 from J, leaving 8 bases between them. This CDR3 is CASSTGRETQYF. The CDR3 nucleotides are TGTGCCAGCAGTACAGGGCGAGAGACCCAGTACTTC.